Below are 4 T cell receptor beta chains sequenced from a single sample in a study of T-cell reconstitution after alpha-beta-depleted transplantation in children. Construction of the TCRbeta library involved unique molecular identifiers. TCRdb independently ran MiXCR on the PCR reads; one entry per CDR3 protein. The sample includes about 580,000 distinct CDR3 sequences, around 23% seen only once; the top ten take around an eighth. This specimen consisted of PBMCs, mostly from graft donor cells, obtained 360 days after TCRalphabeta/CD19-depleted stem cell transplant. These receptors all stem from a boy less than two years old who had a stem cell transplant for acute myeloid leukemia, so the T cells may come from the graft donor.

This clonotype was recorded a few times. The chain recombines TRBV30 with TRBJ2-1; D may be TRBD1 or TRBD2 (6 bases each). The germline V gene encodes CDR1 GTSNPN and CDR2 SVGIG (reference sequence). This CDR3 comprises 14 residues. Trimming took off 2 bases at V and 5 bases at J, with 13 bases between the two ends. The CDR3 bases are TGTGCCTGGAGTCCGACAGGCGGGGACAATGAGCAGTTCTTC. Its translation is CAWSPTGGDNEQFF.

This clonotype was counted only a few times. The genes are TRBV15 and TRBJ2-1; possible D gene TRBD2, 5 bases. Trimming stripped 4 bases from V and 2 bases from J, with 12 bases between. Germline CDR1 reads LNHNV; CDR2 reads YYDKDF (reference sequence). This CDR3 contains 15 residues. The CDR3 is CATSTSGNPYNEQFF. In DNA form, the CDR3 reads TGTGCCACCAGCACATCGGGAAATCCCTACAATGAGCAGTTCTTC.

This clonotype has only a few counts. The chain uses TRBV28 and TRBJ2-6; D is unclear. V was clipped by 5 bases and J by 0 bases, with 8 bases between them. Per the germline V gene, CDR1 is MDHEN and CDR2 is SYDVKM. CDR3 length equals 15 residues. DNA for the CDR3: TGTGCCAGCAGTAGCTTACGCTCTGGGGCCAACGTCCTGACTTTC. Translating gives CASSSLRSGANVLTF.

This CDR3 is CSVTGGDLTYGYTF. The DNA of the CDR3 is TGCAGCGTGACAGGGGGCGACTTAACCTATGGCTACACCTTC. The rearrangement uses TRBV29-1 and TRBJ1-2; 10 bases agree with TRBD1. CDR1 and CDR2 (germline): SQVTM, ANQGSEA. CDR3 size: 14 residues. V lost 6 bases, J lost 4 bases, and 8 bases stayed unmatched.